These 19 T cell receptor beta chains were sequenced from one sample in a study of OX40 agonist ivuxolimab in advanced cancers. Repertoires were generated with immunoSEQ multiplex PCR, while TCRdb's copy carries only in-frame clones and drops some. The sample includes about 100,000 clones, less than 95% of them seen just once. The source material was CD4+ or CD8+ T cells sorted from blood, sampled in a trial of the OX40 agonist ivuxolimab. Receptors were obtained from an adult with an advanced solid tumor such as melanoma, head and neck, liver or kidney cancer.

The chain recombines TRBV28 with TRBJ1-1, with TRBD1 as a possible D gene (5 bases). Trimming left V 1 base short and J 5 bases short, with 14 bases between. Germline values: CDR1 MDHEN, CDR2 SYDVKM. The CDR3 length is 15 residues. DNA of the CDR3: TGTGCCAGCAGTTTATTTGCAGGGCTTGAGACTGAAGCTTTCTTT. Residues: CASSLFAGLETEAFF.

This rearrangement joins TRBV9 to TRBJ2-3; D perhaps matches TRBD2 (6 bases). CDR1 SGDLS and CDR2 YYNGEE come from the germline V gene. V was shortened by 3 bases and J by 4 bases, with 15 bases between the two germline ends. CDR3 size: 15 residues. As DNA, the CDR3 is TGTGCCAGCAGCGAGTGGGGAGGCTCGTCAGATACGCAGTATTTT. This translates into CASSEWGGSSDTQYF.

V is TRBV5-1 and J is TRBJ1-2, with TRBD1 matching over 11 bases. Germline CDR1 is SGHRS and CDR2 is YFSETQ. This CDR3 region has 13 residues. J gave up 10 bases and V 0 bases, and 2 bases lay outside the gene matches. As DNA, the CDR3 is TGCGCCAGCAGCTTGGGGACAGGGGGCGACTACACCTTC. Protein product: CASSLGTGGDYTF. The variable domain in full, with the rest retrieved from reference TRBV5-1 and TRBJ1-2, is KAGVTQTPRYLIKTRGQQVTLSCSPISGHRSVSWYQQTPGQGLQFLFEYFSETQRNKGNFPGRFSGRQFSNSRSEMNVSTLELGDSALYLCASSLGTGGDYTFGSGTRLTVV.

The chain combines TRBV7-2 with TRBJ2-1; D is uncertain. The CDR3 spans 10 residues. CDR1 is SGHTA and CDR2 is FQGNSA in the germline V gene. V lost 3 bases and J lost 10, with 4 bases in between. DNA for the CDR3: TGTGCCAGCAGCTTGGGGGAGCAGTTCTTC. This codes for CASSLGEQFF. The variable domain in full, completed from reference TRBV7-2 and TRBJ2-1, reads GAGVSQSPSNKVTEKGKDVELRCDPISGHTALYWYRQSLGQGLEFLIYFQGNSAPDKSGLPSDRFSAERTGGSVSTLTIQRTQQEDSAVYLCASSLGEQFFGPGTRLTVL.

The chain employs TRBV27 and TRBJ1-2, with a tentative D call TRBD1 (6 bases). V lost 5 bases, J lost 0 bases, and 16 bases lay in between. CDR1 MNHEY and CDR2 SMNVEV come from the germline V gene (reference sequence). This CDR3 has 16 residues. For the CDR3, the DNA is TGTGCCAGCAGTCAGAACAGGGCCTACGCTAACTATGGCTACACCTTC. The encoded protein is CASSQNRAYANYGYTF.

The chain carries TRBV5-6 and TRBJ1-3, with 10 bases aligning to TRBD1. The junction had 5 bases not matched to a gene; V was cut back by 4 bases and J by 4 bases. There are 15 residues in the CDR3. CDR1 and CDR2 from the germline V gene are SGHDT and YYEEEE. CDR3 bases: TGTGCCAGCAGCCAGACAGGGGGCGGAGGAAACACCATATATTTT. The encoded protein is CASSQTGGGGNTIYF.

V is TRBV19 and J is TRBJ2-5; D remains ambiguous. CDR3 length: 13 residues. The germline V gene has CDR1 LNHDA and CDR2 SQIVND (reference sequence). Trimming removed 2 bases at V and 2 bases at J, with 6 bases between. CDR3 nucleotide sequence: TGTGCCAGTAGTATATTGCTTCAAGAGACCCAGTACTTC. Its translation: CASSILLQETQYF.

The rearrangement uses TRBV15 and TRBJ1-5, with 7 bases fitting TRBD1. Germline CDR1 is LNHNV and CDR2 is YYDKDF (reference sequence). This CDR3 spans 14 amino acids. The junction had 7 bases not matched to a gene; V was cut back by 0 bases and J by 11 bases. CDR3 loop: CATSREWKGQAQHF. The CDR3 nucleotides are TGTGCCACCAGCAGAGAATGGAAAGGACAGGCCCAGCATTTT. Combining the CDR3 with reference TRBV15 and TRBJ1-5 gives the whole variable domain DAMVIQNPRYQVTQFGKPVTLSCSQTLNHNVMYWYQQKSSQAPKLLFHYYDKDFNNEADTPDNFQSRRPNTSFCFLDIRSPGLGDTAMYLCATSREWKGQAQHFGDGTRLSIL.

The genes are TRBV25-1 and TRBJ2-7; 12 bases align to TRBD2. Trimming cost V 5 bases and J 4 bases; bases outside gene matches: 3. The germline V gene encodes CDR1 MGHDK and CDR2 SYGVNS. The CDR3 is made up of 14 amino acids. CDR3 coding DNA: TGTGCCAGCAGTCTAGCGGGAGGGCTATACGAGCAGTACTTC. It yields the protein CASSLAGGLYEQYF.

The CDR3 region has the DNA TGTGCCAGCAGCTTGGGACAGGGGCCTGAAGCTTTCTTT. Translated, it gives CASSLGQGPEAFF. V gene TRBV11-2 combines with J gene TRBJ1-1, with 10 positions matching TRBD1. Germline V CDR1 and CDR2: SGHAT, FQNNGV. CDR3 length: 13 residues. V shed 3 bases, J shed 6 bases, and the junction held 1 base outside the gene matches.

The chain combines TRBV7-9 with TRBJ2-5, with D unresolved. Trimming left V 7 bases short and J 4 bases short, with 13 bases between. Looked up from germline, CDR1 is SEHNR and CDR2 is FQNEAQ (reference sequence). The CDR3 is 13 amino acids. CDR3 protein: CASTRATGETQYF. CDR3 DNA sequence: TGTGCCAGCACCCGTGCGACGGGAGAGACCCAGTACTTC.

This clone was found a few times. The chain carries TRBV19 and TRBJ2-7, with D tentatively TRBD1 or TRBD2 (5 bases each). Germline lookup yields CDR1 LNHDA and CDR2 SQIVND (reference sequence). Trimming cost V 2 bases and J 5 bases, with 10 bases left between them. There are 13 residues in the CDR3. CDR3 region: CASSIWGIDEQYF. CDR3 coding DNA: TGTGCCAGTAGTATATGGGGGATAGACGAGCAGTACTTC.

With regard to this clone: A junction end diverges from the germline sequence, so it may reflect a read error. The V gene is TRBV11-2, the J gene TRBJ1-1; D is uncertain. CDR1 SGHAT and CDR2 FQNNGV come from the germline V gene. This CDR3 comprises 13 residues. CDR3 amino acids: CASSVDWNSEAFF. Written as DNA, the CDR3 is TGTGCCAGCAGCGTAGACTGGAACTCTGAAGCTTTCTTT.

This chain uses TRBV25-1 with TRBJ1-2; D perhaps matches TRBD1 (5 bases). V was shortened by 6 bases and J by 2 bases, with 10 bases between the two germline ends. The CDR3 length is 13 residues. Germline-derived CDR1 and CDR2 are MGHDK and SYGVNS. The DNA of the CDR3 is TGTGCCAGCAGAGAGACAGACAACTATGGCTACACCTTC. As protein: CASRETDNYGYTF.

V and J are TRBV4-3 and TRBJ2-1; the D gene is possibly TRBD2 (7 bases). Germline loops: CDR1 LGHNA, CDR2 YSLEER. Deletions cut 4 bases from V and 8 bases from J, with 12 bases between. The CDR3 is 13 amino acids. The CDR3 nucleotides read TGCGCCAGCAGCCGGCTAGGGGGGGATGAGCAGTTCTTC. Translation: CASSRLGGDEQFF.

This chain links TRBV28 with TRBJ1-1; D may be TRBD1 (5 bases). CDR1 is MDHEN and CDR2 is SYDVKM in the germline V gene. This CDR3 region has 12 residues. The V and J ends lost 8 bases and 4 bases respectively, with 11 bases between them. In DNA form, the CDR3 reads TGTGCCAGCGGCCGACAGACCACTGAAGCTTTCTTT. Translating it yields CASGRQTTEAFF.

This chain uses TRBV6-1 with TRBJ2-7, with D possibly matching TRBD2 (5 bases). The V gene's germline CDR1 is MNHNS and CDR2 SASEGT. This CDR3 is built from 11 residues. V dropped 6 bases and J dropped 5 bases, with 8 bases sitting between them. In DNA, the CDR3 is TGTGCCAGCAGAAATAGCGACGAGCAGTACTTC. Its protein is CASRNSDEQYF.

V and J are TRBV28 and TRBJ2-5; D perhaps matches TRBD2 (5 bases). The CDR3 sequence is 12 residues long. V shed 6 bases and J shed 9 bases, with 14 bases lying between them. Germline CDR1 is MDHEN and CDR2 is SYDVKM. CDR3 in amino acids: CASRTPPGAQYF. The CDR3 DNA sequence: TGTGCCAGCAGGACGCCCCCCGGGGCCCAGTACTTC.

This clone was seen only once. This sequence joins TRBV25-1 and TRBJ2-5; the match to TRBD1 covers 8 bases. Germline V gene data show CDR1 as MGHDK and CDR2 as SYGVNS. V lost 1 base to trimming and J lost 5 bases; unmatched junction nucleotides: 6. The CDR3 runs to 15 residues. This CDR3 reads CASSESPGGAETQYF. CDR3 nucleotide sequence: TGTGCCAGCAGTGAATCCCCAGGGGGCGCGGAGACCCAGTACTTC.